Listed here are 10 T cell receptor beta chains from one sample, sequenced in a study of early T cells in non-severe SARS-CoV-2 infection. TCRdb redid the calling of the 5' RACE reads with MiXCR, one entry per CDR3 protein. Of around 64,000 distinct CDR3 sequences listed, around 12% are singletons. The input for sequencing was whole blood, taken at baseline. The origin of the receptors is an adult who was a healthcare worker with PCR-confirmed SARS-CoV-2 infection or an uninfected control (not recorded which).

This clonotype came up many times. This chain connects TRBV10-2 to TRBJ2-1, with 8 positions matching TRBD2. With V trimmed by 6 bases and J by 9 bases, 1 base remained unmatched. Germline V gene data show CDR1 as WSHSY and CDR2 as SAAADI. The CDR3 runs to 11 residues. CDR3 sequence reads: CASRAGGEQFF. The CDR3 DNA follows: TGCGCCAGCAGGGCGGGAGGTGAGCAGTTCTTC.

There are a few counts of this clonotype. The V and J genes are TRBV12-5 and TRBJ2-1; 8 nucleotides align to TRBD2. CDR3 size: 15 residues. V shed 3 bases, J shed 2 bases, and the junction held 3 bases outside the gene matches. CDR1 is LGHNT and CDR2 is FRNRAP in the germline V gene. CDR3 nucleotide sequence: TGTGCTAGTGGTTTAGCGGGAGAACCCTACAATGAGCAGTTCTTC. This codes for CASGLAGEPYNEQFF. Filled out from reference TRBV12-5 and TRBJ2-1, the complete variable domain reads DARVTQTPRHKVTEMGQEVTMRCQPILGHNTVFWYRQTMMQGLELLAYFRNRAPLDDSGMPKDRFSAEMPDATLATLKIQPSEPRDSAVYFCASGLAGEPYNEQFFGPGTRLTVL.

This chain connects TRBV7-8 to TRBJ2-7; D gene ambiguous. The CDR3 length is 12 residues. V was shortened by 2 bases and J by 2 bases, with 4 bases between the two germline ends. CDR1 and CDR2 from the germline V gene are SGHVS and FQNEAQ. CDR3 sequence reads: CASSLTAYEQYF. The CDR3 DNA reads TGTGCCAGCAGCTTAACTGCCTACGAGCAGTACTTC.

V and J are TRBV6-2 or TRBV6-3 and TRBJ2-2, with 7 bases identical to TRBD1. CDR1 MNHEY and CDR2 SVGEGT come from the germline V gene. The CDR3 contains 15 residues. V gave up 7 bases and J gave up 6 bases; unmatched junction bases: 11. The CDR3 protein is CASNDGTADAGELFF. For the CDR3, the DNA is TGTGCCAGCAACGACGGGACAGCGGACGCCGGGGAGCTGTTTTTT.

This rearrangement joins TRBV27 to TRBJ1-2; D is possibly TRBD1 (6 bases). Germline V gives CDR1 MNHEY, CDR2 SMNVEV (reference sequence). The CDR3 has 13 residues. Trimming took 3 bases from V and 7 from J, leaving 12 bases between them. DNA of the CDR3: TGTGCCAGCAGTTTGGGGGCCCGAAGTGGCTACACCTTC. It codes for CASSLGARSGYTF.

This clonotype showed up just once. Because it lacks the conserved phenylalanine or tryptophan at the end, this CDR3 is likely a read error. This sequence joins TRBV5-6 and TRBJ1-1; no reliable D call. V lost 1 base and J lost 6, with 13 bases in between. This CDR3 is built from 14 residues. The germline V gene has CDR1 SGHDT and CDR2 YYEEEE. This chain's CDR3 is CASSLIAPRAEAFL. The CDR3 nucleotides read TGTGCCAGCAGCTTGATTGCTCCCCGGGCTGAAGCTTTCCTT.

The chain couples TRBV7-8 to TRBJ2-7; perhaps TRBD2 as D (5 bases). There are 17 residues in the CDR3. CDR1 SGHVS and CDR2 FQNEAQ come from the germline V gene. The V end lost 1 base, the J end lost 2 bases, and 18 bases lay between the germline ends. For the CDR3, the DNA is TGTGCCAGCAGCTTAGTCTCTCACCCCAGAGGGACCTACGAGCAGTACTTC. This encodes CASSLVSHPRGTYEQYF.

The chain is built from TRBV28 and TRBJ2-7, with 12 bases matching TRBD2. The CDR3 is 18 amino acids. Unmatched junction bases numbered 16, after V lost 4 bases and J lost 6 bases. CDR1 and CDR2 from the germline V gene are MDHEN and SYDVKM. The DNA of the CDR3 is TGTGCCAGCAGTTGGCCGTCCTCTAGCGGGGGGGCCTCGTTCGAGCAGTACTTC. Translated: CASSWPSSSGGASFEQYF.

This clonotype has more than one count but fewer than ten. The rearrangement uses TRBV27 and TRBJ2-7, with 13 nucleotides matching TRBD2. CDR1 and CDR2 from the germline V gene are MNHEY and SMNVEV (reference sequence). The CDR3 has 17 amino acids. J gave up 6 bases and V 3 bases, and 11 bases lay outside the gene matches. The CDR3 sequence is CASSFVTGTSGKGEQYF. In DNA form, the CDR3 reads TGTGCCAGCAGTTTCGTAACCGGGACTAGCGGGAAGGGCGAGCAGTACTTC.

The CDR3 coding sequence is TGTGCCAGCAGTTCACTAGCGGGAGTGTTCAATGAGCAGTTCTTC. Its translation is CASSSLAGVFNEQFF. This chain links TRBV28 with TRBJ2-1; 11 bases match TRBD2. Trimming removed 4 bases from V and 6 bases from J; junction bases left unmatched: 5. Germline V gene data show CDR1 as MDHEN and CDR2 as SYDVKM. The CDR3 spans 15 residues. Full variable domain (remainder filled in from reference TRBV28 and TRBJ2-1): DVKVTQSSRYLVKRTGEKVFLECVQDMDHENMFWYRQDPGLGLRLIYFSYDVKMKEKGDIPEGYSVSREKKERFSLILESASTNQTSMYLCASSSLAGVFNEQFFGPGTRLTVL.